This T cell receptor beta chain was sequenced in a study of blood T cell repertoires in COVID-19 (dated by TCRdb to the early 2020s). About the investigation overall: Samples from collaborators originated in the United States, Italy and Spain and spanned both the acute and convalescent phases of COVID-19. The material from the prospective study consisted of cDNA or gDNA derived from T cells, B-cell-depleted T cells, or PBMCs. Subjects who had been exposed to COVID-19, were actively infected with it, or had recovered from it provided the deeply sampled blood TCRbeta repertoires that made up the dataset. A freely available public database, intended as a resource for researchers studying the immune response to SARS-CoV-2, is where the repertoires were released. The samples were drawn from two sources: the first 160 participants of the ongoing ImmuneRACE study, and 1,200 or so subjects contributed by 6 global collaborators. The sample metadata nearly always contained a de-identified subject ID, COVID-19 status, age in years and sex. Where HLA class I and class II types were available, the types were taken from metadata supplied by the sample provider, not from assay-based typing.

TCRbeta CDR3 regions were amplified from genomic DNA using the immunoSEQ Assay, a bias-controlled multiplex PCR. The authors' pipeline ran thus. Nucleated cell counts per sample were estimated from amplification of reference gene primers within the assay. To quantify the absolute abundance of each unique TCRbeta CDR3 rearrangement, sequence reads were collapsed and filtered. For each sample, productive Simpson clonality was calculated as the square root of Simpson's diversity index across productive rearrangements. TCRdb took this table from immuneACCESS and kept in-frame rearrangements with V and J called. Such tables lack part of the clones; where checked against another copy, unresolved V genes explain under half of the gap, and the rest is unexplained. V and J calls and clone size are as listed in that table; D and trimming were resolved from the DNA. In all, the sample holds around 72,000 clones, and approximately 88% of those were seen once. The ten largest clones represent approximately 6.8% of the sample.

Comment on this clone: What antigen it recognizes has not been identified. Base qualities were left out, and no much larger clone turns up one base away.

Study-wide conclusions, independent of this receptor: The quantity of clinical and demographic metadata differed by source and by participant and was supplied without curation.

Whole blood was collected in K2EDTA tubes by collaborating institutions according to the institutions' own protocols. For TCRbeta analysis, collaborators shipped samples in one of three forms: frozen whole blood, isolated PBMCs, or DNA extracted from either of those sample types. Material for sequencing was peripheral blood. The receptor was isolated from a woman between 70 and 85 years old with acute or convalescent COVID-19.

The sequenced DNA: TGTGCCAGCAGCCTAGAGGGGCTGTTGAGCAATCAGCCCCAGCATTTT. Its protein reads: CASSLEGLLSNQPQHF. The V and J segments used are TRBV7-8 and TRBJ1-5, with TRBD1 perhaps the D gene, on 5 matching bases. V loses 5 bases of germline sequence and J loses 1 base, and the interval between the two ends is 15 bases. The CDR3 starts with the cysteine, ends with the phenylalanine, and has 16 residues. The sequence is cut down to CDR3 DNA, 48 bases in frame from base 1. Taken from the germline V gene, the CDR1 and CDR2 loops are SGHVS and FQNEAQ. When the CDR3 is completed using the reference TRBV7-8 and TRBJ1-5 genes on either side, the full variable domain is GAGVSQSPRYKVAKRGQDVALRCDPISGHVSLFWYQQALGQGPEFLTYFQNEAQLDKSGLPSDRFFAERPEGSVSTLKIQRTQQEDSAVYLCASSLEGLLSNQPQHFGDGTRLSIL.